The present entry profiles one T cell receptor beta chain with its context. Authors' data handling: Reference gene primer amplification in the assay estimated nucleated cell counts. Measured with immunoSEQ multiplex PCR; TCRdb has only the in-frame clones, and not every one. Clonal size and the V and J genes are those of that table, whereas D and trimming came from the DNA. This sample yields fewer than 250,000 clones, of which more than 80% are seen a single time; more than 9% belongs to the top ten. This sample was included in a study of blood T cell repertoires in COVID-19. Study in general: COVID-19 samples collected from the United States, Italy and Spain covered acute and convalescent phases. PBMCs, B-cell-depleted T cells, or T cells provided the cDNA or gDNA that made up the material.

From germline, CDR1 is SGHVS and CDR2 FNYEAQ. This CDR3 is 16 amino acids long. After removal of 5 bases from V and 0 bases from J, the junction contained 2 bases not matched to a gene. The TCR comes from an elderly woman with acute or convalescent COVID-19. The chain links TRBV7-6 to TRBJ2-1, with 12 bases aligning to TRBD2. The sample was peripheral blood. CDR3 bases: TGTGCCAGCAGCATACTAGCGGGGGGCTCCTACAATGAGCAGTTCTTC. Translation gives CASSILAGGSYNEQFF. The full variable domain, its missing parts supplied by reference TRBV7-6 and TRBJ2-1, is GAGVSQSPRYKVTKRGQDVALRCDPISGHVSLYWYRQALGQGPEFLTYFNYEAQQDKSGLPNDRFSAERPEGSISTLTIQRTEQRDSAMYRCASSILAGGSYNEQFFGPGTRLTVL.